This T cell receptor (beta chain) was found in a study of blood T cell repertoires in COVID-19. Study-level background: The study drew acute and convalescent COVID-19 samples from the United States, Italy and Spain.

This clone was seen many times. Additional DNA sequences in this sample encode the identical CDR3. TCRdb's copy holds only in-frame clones and misses some; the assay was immunoSEQ multiplex PCR. The sample includes 100,000 to 150,000 clones, around 83% of them seen just once. Trimming cost V 3 bases and J 6 bases, with 8 bases left between them. Germline CDR1 and CDR2: MNHEY and SMNVEV (reference sequence). This CDR3 has 13 residues. The clonotype originates from a man aged 55 to 70 with acute or convalescent COVID-19. The material sequenced was peripheral blood. The rearrangement uses TRBV27 and TRBJ1-4; TRBD1 might be the D (5 bases). CDR3: CASSFGGDEKLFF. In nucleotides, the CDR3 is TGTGCCAGCAGTTTCGGGGGGGATGAAAAACTGTTTTTT.